One and the same sample provided the 30 T cell receptor beta chains below, sequenced in a study of early T cells in non-severe SARS-CoV-2 infection. TCRdb reprocessed the 5' RACE reads via MiXCR and lists one record per CDR3 protein. The repertoire includes 65,000 to 95,000 distinct CDR3 sequences, approximately 15% of them detected once, and approximately 2.9% sits in the top ten. The specimen sequenced was whole blood. All receptors come from an adult who was a healthcare worker with PCR-confirmed SARS-CoV-2 infection or an uninfected control (not recorded which).

This clonotype showed up just a few times. The CDR3 nucleotides read TGTGCCAGCACCCCAGCGGGGGGACTAGGAAGGTTCGAGCAGTTCTTC. It specifies CASTPAGGLGRFEQFF. The chain employs TRBV2 and TRBJ2-1; TRBD2 aligns across 9 bases. Germline lookup yields CDR1 SNHLY and CDR2 FYNNEI. The CDR3 runs 16 residues. V was clipped by 7 bases and J by 10 bases; unmatched bases: 17.

The J gene is TRBJ2-1, the V gene TRBV3-1; weak D call: TRBD1 (6 bases). The CDR3 contains 15 residues. Trimming cost V 6 bases and J 3 bases, with 15 bases left between them. Germline values: CDR1 LGHDT, CDR2 YNNKEL (reference sequence). CDR3 in amino acids: CASRSQGLGYNEQFF. In DNA, the CDR3 is TGTGCCAGCAGGTCACAGGGCCTGGGCTACAATGAGCAGTTCTTC.

The chain employs TRBV18 and TRBJ1-2, with TRBD1 matching 7 bases. The trim removed 5 bases at V and 0 bases at J, leaving 9 bases unmatched. Looked up from germline, CDR1 is KGHSH and CDR2 is LQKENI. CDR3 length equals 16 residues. In nucleotides, the CDR3 is TGTGCCAGCTCAACAAACAGGGGCGATACTAACTATGGCTACACCTTC. Protein product: CASSTNRGDTNYGYTF.

This clonotype was seen only a few times. This CDR3 is CASSLAGPPYEQYF. CDR3 DNA sequence: TGCGCCAGCAGCTTGGCCGGGCCGCCTTACGAGCAGTACTTC. V usage is TRBV5-1 and J usage is TRBJ2-7; unclear D gene. The germline V gene encodes CDR1 SGHRS and CDR2 YFSETQ. There are 14 residues in the CDR3. V dropped 0 bases and J dropped 4 bases, with 11 bases sitting between them.

This clonotype appeared a few times. The CDR3 DNA reads TGTGCCACCAGTGGTTCCTACAATGAGCAGTTCTTC. Its protein product is CATSGSYNEQFF. The gene calls are TRBV24-1 and TRBJ2-1; D uncertain. The CDR3 contains 12 residues. The germline CDR1 and CDR2 sequences are KGHDR and SFDVKD. V lost 5 bases, J lost 1 base, and 2 bases lay in between.

This rearrangement joins TRBV9 to TRBJ1-5; possible D gene TRBD1, 5 bases. V lost 3 bases to trimming and J lost 2 bases, with 12 bases between them. The germline V gene has CDR1 SGDLS and CDR2 YYNGEE. This CDR3 has 15 amino acids. This CDR3 is CASSAGTSRNQPQHF. CDR3 DNA sequence: TGTGCCAGCAGCGCAGGGACCTCCCGCAATCAGCCCCAGCATTTT. The complete variable domain, with remaining parts taken from reference TRBV9 and TRBJ1-5, reads DSGVTQTPKHLITATGQRVTLRCSPRSGDLSVYWYQQSLDQGLQFLIQYYNGEERAKGNILERFSAQQFPDLHSELNLSSLELGDSALYFCASSAGTSRNQPQHFGDGTRLSIL.

The chain uses TRBV4-2 and TRBJ2-7; D is undetermined. Germline values: CDR1 LGHNA, CDR2 YNFKEQ. This CDR3 comprises 14 residues. V lost 1 base, J lost 6 bases, and 13 bases lay in between. This chain's CDR3 is CASSQARERSEQYF. CDR3 coding DNA: TGTGCCAGCAGCCAAGCTAGGGAACGTAGCGAGCAGTACTTC.

This clonotype was detected only a few times. The V and J genes are TRBV7-9 and TRBJ2-3; D unresolved. The V gene's germline CDR1 is SEHNR and CDR2 FQNEAQ (reference sequence). V lost 1 base, J lost 3 bases, and 5 bases lay in between. CDR3 length: 13 residues. The CDR3: CASSLELTDTQYF. CDR3 bases: TGTGCCAGCAGCTTAGAGCTAACAGATACGCAGTATTTT.

The J gene is TRBJ2-1, the V gene TRBV11-1; TRBD1 matches at 8 bases. The germline V gene has CDR1 SGHAT and CDR2 FQDESV (reference sequence). Trimming at V came to 5 bases and at J to 5 bases, leaving 11 bases not matched to a gene. CDR3 size: 16 residues. The CDR3 bases are TGTGCCAGCAGCGAGACTACCGGGACAGGTGACAATGAGCAGTTCTTC. Its translation is CASSETTGTGDNEQFF.

This clonotype has only a few counts. V is TRBV4-1 and J is TRBJ2-3, with 10 positions matching TRBD2. With V trimmed by 2 bases and J by 2 bases, 7 bases remained unmatched. The CDR3 covers 17 residues. Looked up from germline, CDR1 is MGHRA and CDR2 is YSYEKL. Here the CDR3 DNA reads TGCGCCAGCAGCCAAACAATAGCGGGGGGAACCACAGATACGCAGTATTTT. As protein: CASSQTIAGGTTDTQYF.

This clonotype was observed a few times. The genes are TRBV5-4 and TRBJ2-1, with TRBD2 matching 9 bases. After removal of 2 bases from V and 5 bases from J, the junction contained 5 bases not matched to a gene. The germline CDR1 and CDR2 sequences are SGHNT and YYREEE (reference sequence). The CDR3 loop spans 15 amino acids. CDR3 sequence reads: CASSLPGLADNEQFF. CDR3 DNA sequence: TGTGCCAGCAGCTTACCGGGACTAGCTGACAATGAGCAGTTCTTC.

Only a few counts were recorded for this clonotype. This chain links TRBV12-3 or TRBV12-4 with TRBJ1-1; tentative D call: TRBD1 (5 bases). The CDR3 loop spans 14 amino acids. Trimming removed 7 bases from V and 0 bases from J, with 12 bases in between. The chain's CDR3 is CASIFPGMNTEAFF. The CDR3 DNA sequence: TGTGCCAGCATCTTCCCAGGGATGAACACTGAAGCTTTCTTT.

This clonotype was seen once. The chain is built from TRBV12-5 and TRBJ1-2, with 7 positions matching TRBD1. Losses at the gene ends were 0 bases for V and 0 bases for J; bases not matched to a gene: 4. The CDR3 is 16 amino acids. Germline CDR1 LGHNT, CDR2 FRNRAP. CDR3 nucleotides: TGTGCTAGTGGTTTGGTCCAGGGGGGATCTAACTATGGCTACACCTTC. This gives the protein CASGLVQGGSNYGYTF. The variable domain in full, completed from reference TRBV12-5 and TRBJ1-2, reads DARVTQTPRHKVTEMGQEVTMRCQPILGHNTVFWYRQTMMQGLELLAYFRNRAPLDDSGMPKDRFSAEMPDATLATLKIQPSEPRDSAVYFCASGLVQGGSNYGYTFGSGTRLTVV.

This clonotype showed up just a few times. The rearrangement links TRBV6-1 to TRBJ2-5; 8 positions match TRBD1. The CDR3 spans 13 residues. The germline gives CDR1 MNHNS, CDR2 SASEGT. The ends lost 11 bases at V and 0 bases at J; junction bases unmatched: 5. The CDR3 is CAFQDRDQETQYF. CDR3 DNA: TGTGCCTTCCAGGACAGGGACCAAGAGACCCAGTACTTC.

The table lists this clonotype with a few counts. V and J are TRBV5-1 and TRBJ1-6; D is possibly TRBD1 (6 bases). Germline CDR1 SGHRS, CDR2 YFSETQ. The CDR3 loop spans 16 amino acids. V was trimmed by 5 bases and J by 5 bases, leaving 17 bases between them. CDR3 DNA: TGCGCCAGCAGACCAACCGGGACACTTAATAATTCACCCCTCCACTTT. Amino acids: CASRPTGTLNNSPLHF.

This clonotype was detected only a few times. The rearrangement uses TRBV18 and TRBJ2-7, with 10 bases lining up with TRBD2. V dropped 5 bases and J dropped 0; count of bases not matched to a gene: 7. CDR3 size: 16 residues. Germline lookup yields CDR1 KGHSH and CDR2 LQKENI. The CDR3 nucleotides are TGTGCCAGCTCAAACGTAGCGGGAGGTCCCTCCTACGAGCAGTACTTC. The encoded protein is CASSNVAGGPSYEQYF. Based on the CDR3 plus reference TRBV18 and TRBJ2-7, the full variable domain is NAGVMQNPRHLVRRRGQEARLRCSPMKGHSHVYWYRQLPEEGLKFMVYLQKENIIDESGMPKERFSAEFPKEGPSILRIQQVVRGDSAAYFCASSNVAGGPSYEQYFGPGTRLTVT.

The rearrangement joins TRBV14 to TRBJ2-1; 8 nucleotides align to TRBD1. The CDR3 covers 15 residues. Losses at the gene ends were 1 base for V and 7 bases for J; bases not matched to a gene: 6. Germline V gives CDR1 SGHDN, CDR2 FVKESK. The DNA for the CDR3 is TGTGCCAGCAGCCAAGTGACAGGGGTCCGGAATGAGCAGTTCTTC. It yields the protein CASSQVTGVRNEQFF.

The V call is TRBV5-1, the J call TRBJ2-5; D is perhaps TRBD1 (5 bases). This CDR3 comprises 15 residues. Germline CDR1 and CDR2: SGHRS and YFSETQ. The V end was cut by 4 bases, the J end by 2 bases, with 15 bases between. The CDR3 here is CASSLAGQKQETQYF. CDR3 nucleotides: TGCGCCAGCAGCCTGGCAGGGCAGAAACAAGAGACCCAGTACTTC.

This clonotype turned up a few times. The chain is built from TRBV29-1 and TRBJ1-1, with unresolved D. This CDR3 is built from 11 residues. CDR1 is SQVTM, CDR2 ANQGSEA, per germline. Trimming left V 5 bases short and J 5 bases short, with 9 bases between. CDR3 residues: CSVWGLTEAFF. The DNA of the CDR3 is TGCAGCGTTTGGGGATTAACTGAAGCTTTCTTT.

The V gene is TRBV11-3, the J gene TRBJ2-1, with unresolved D. This CDR3 is built from 13 residues. Trimming left V 0 bases short and J 5 bases short, with 5 bases between. Germline assignment: CDR1 SGHNT and CDR2 YENEEA. CDR3 coding DNA: TGTGCCAGCAGCTTAGAACTCAACAATGAGCAGTTCTTC. Protein sequence: CASSLELNNEQFF. Variable domain in full (rest from reference TRBV11-3 and TRBJ2-1): EAGVVQSPRYKIIEKKQPVAFWCNPISGHNTLYWYLQNLGQGPELLIRYENEEAVDDSQLPKDRFSAERLKGVDSTLKIQPAELGDSAVYLCASSLELNNEQFFGPGTRLTVL.

This clonotype was found many times. This chain uses TRBV19 with TRBJ2-3; 7 bases line up with TRBD1. Unmatched junction bases numbered 3, after V lost 4 bases and J lost 8 bases. This CDR3 has 12 residues. Germline CDR1 is LNHDA and CDR2 is SQIVND (reference sequence). CDR3 sequence reads: CASSTRGSTQYF. The CDR3 coding sequence is TGTGCCAGTAGTACCAGGGGGTCTACGCAGTATTTT.

This clonotype was seen only a few times. CDR3 nucleotide sequence: TGTGCCAGCAGCTCCCGAACCCTCTTGACCGGGCAGGGTCTCTACAATGAGCAGTTCTTC. Its protein is CASSSRTLLTGQGLYNEQFF. The V gene is TRBV7-6, the J gene TRBJ2-1, with D possibly matching TRBD1 (5 bases). CDR3 length: 20 residues. The ends were cut back, 4 bases at V and 3 bases at J, with 28 bases in the middle. Germline CDR1 reads SGHVS; CDR2 reads FNYEAQ.

The chain combines TRBV7-3 with TRBJ2-2, with 13 bases fitting TRBD2. J lost 7 bases, V lost 4 bases, and 3 bases had no gene match. Germline CDR1 and CDR2: SGHTA and FQGTGA. The CDR3 totals 15 residues. The CDR3 DNA follows: TGTGCCAGCAGCTCAACTAGCGGGAGGGGCGGGGAGCTGTTTTTT. This codes for CASSSTSGRGGELFF.

In this sample, this clonotype turned up a few times. The chain recombines TRBV10-3 with TRBJ2-6; D unresolved. The CDR3 spans 13 residues. Germline V gene sequence: CDR1 ENHRY, CDR2 SYGVKD. Trimming took off 3 bases at V and 4 bases at J, with 4 bases between the two ends. The CDR3 is CAISEGGANVLTF. Here the CDR3 DNA reads TGTGCCATCAGTGAAGGGGGGGCCAACGTCCTGACTTTC.

This clonotype occurred a few times. The chain is built from TRBV11-1 and TRBJ2-1, with D unresolved. Germline V gives CDR1 SGHAT, CDR2 FQDESV (reference sequence). The germline V and J ends were trimmed by 6 bases and 4 bases, with 13 bases remaining between them. There are 14 residues in the CDR3. CDR3 in DNA: TGTGCCAGCAGTCAAGACTCGAATTACAATGAGCAGTTCTTC. Its protein is CASSQDSNYNEQFF.

Worth noting for this clonotype: At one boundary the junction diverges from the germline segment, which might be a read error. V is TRBV29-1 and J is TRBJ1-4; 9 nucleotides agree with TRBD1. The CDR3 runs 12 residues. Germline loops: CDR1 SQVTM, CDR2 ANQGSEA. The DNA for the CDR3 is TGCAGCGTTGAAGACCCCGGGACAGGGAGGTCTTTT. It codes for CSVEDPGTGRSF.

This clonotype was seen at least ten times. The genes are TRBV12-3 or TRBV12-4 and TRBJ1-3; D is unresolved. The CDR3 covers 16 residues. The V gene lost 1 base and the J gene lost 0 bases, with 10 bases spanning the gap. The CDR3 region has the DNA TGTGCCAGCAGTTTAGGGCAGATAGTCTCTGGAAACACCATATATTTT. Protein: CASSLGQIVSGNTIYF.

CDR3 protein: CASSPWQGANSPLHF. As DNA, the CDR3 is TGTGCCAGCTCACCATGGCAGGGGGCGAATTCACCCCTCCACTTT. V and J are TRBV18 and TRBJ1-6; 8 positions match TRBD1. Looked up from germline, CDR1 is KGHSH and CDR2 is LQKENI. The CDR3 has 15 amino acids. V trimming: 2 bases; J trimming: 7 bases; junction bases outside the gene matches: 4.

The J gene is TRBJ2-1, the V gene TRBV3-1; D is ambiguous. The CDR3 runs to 13 residues. Germline CDR1 reads LGHDT; CDR2 reads YNNKEL (reference sequence). V lost 3 bases, J lost 7 bases, and 10 bases lay in between. The CDR3 is CASSQVPQNEQFF. The CDR3, as DNA: TGTGCCAGCAGCCAGGTCCCCCAGAATGAGCAGTTCTTC.

This clonotype was seen a few times. This chain uses TRBV20-1 with TRBJ2-1; the D gene could be TRBD1 or TRBD2 (5 bases each). Trimming cost V 6 bases and J 8 bases, with 11 bases left between them. Looked up from germline, CDR1 is DFQATT and CDR2 is SNEGSKA (reference sequence). CDR3 length: 11 amino acids. CDR3 nucleotide sequence: TGCAGTGCCTCTAGGGACGATGAGCAGTTCTTC. Its protein is CSASRDDEQFF.